This T cell receptor (beta chain) appears in the sequencing data of a study of cytomegalovirus exposure and HLA in healthy donors. Study-level findings and limits: The majority of TCR sequences were rare, yet some public TCRs appeared in many donors. According to the study, roughly 160 TCR beta chains were cytomegalovirus-associated.

As concerns this clone: Its antigen is currently unknown.

The PCR ran on 60 Vbeta and 13 Jbeta primers. Only in-frame clones appear in the TCRdb table, and some are missing; sequencing was by immunoSEQ multiplex PCR. This sample carries some 150,000 clones, approximately 81% of them seen once, and the ten largest clones take over 2%. CDR1 and CDR2 from the germline V gene are SGHVS and FQNEAQ. V dropped 3 bases and J dropped 4; count of bases not matched to a gene: 15. This CDR3 spans 17 amino acids. Sequencing was carried out using PBMCs. The chain combines TRBV7-8 with TRBJ2-7, with TRBD2 matching over 7 bases. The sequence was collected from a boy between 2 and 10 years old in good health and CMV-seronegative. The CDR3 DNA is TGTGCCAGCAGCTTCCGATCGCGGCGGGAGAGCAGTTACGAGCAGTACTTC. Translating gives CASSFRSRRESSYEQYF.